The 8 T cell receptor beta chains reported below all come from one sample, sequenced in a study of cytomegalovirus exposure and HLA in healthy donors. The PCR ran on 60 Vbeta and 13 Jbeta primers. TCRdb keeps only in-frame clones here, not all; method: immunoSEQ multiplex PCR. The sample lists 50,000 to 65,000 clones, about 80% seen once, with roughly 47% in the top ten. Sequencing was done on a sample of PBMCs. Receptor source: a man in his fifties in good health and CMV-seropositive.

The chain recombines TRBV5-6 with TRBJ2-3, with TRBD2 as a possible D gene (6 bases). The CDR3 is made up of 15 amino acids. The germline CDR1 and CDR2 sequences are SGHDT and YYEEEE. Trimming pared 5 bases from V and 0 bases from J, leaving 13 bases between. CDR3 in DNA: TGTGCCAGCAGACCAGGACTATCTAGCACAGATACGCAGTATTTT. Encoded protein: CASRPGLSSTDTQYF.

The chain couples TRBV27 to TRBJ1-6, with D possibly matching TRBD1 (6 bases). This CDR3 is built from 13 residues. Germline V CDR1 and CDR2: MNHEY, SMNVEV (reference sequence). Trimming shortened V by 5 bases and J by 10 bases, and 12 bases separated the two germline ends. The CDR3 spells CASSGTIGSPLHF. DNA for the CDR3: TGTGCCAGCAGTGGGACAATAGGATCACCCCTCCACTTT.

A few counts support this clone. The DNA for the CDR3 is TGTGCCAGCAGTTTTCGGCTAGCGGGAAACTCCTACGAGCAGTACTTC. This encodes CASSFRLAGNSYEQYF. The chain joins TRBV27 to TRBJ2-7, with 9 bases aligning to TRBD2. The ends lost 3 bases at V and 0 bases at J; junction bases unmatched: 6. The germline V gene encodes CDR1 MNHEY and CDR2 SMNVEV (reference sequence). The length of the CDR3 is 16 residues.

This chain joins TRBV19 and TRBJ2-1; the match to TRBD2 covers 10 bases. Unmatched junction bases numbered 5, after V lost 5 bases and J lost 4 bases. This CDR3 region has 15 residues. Germline loops: CDR1 LNHDA, CDR2 SQIVND (reference sequence). DNA for the CDR3: TGTGCCAGTAGTGCACAGACTAGCGGGTACAATGAGCAGTTCTTC. Translation: CASSAQTSGYNEQFF.

This clone occurred a few times. This chain joins TRBV18 and TRBJ1-1; D ambiguous. This CDR3 is 14 amino acids long. Trimming took 3 bases from V and 1 from J, leaving 9 bases between them. CDR1 KGHSH and CDR2 LQKENI come from the germline V gene. The CDR3 here is CASSPNRANTEAFF. CDR3 nucleotide sequence: TGTGCCAGCTCACCCAACAGAGCGAACACTGAAGCTTTCTTT.

This chain uses TRBV2 with TRBJ1-1, with 7 bases identical to TRBD1. The V and J ends lost 6 bases and 4 bases, in that order; junction bases with no gene match: 11. CDR3 length: 15 amino acids. The V gene's germline CDR1 is SNHLY and CDR2 FYNNEI. The CDR3 spells CASRERGLASTEAFF. Here the CDR3 DNA reads TGTGCCAGCAGAGAGAGGGGGCTTGCGAGCACTGAAGCTTTCTTT.

Concerning this clone itself: At the DNA level, this CDR3 is encoded by other sequences in the same sample as well. The V call is TRBV2, the J call TRBJ1-4; TRBD1 might be the D (6 bases). Germline CDR1 SNHLY, CDR2 FYNNEI. This CDR3 is built from 15 residues. The germline V and J ends were trimmed by 1 base and 8 bases, with 14 bases remaining between them. CDR3 amino acids: CASSEESGGGEKLFF. As DNA, the CDR3 is TGTGCCAGCAGTGAAGAATCGGGGGGCGGCGAAAAACTGTTTTTT. Full variable domain (remainder filled in from reference TRBV2 and TRBJ1-4): EPEVTQTPSHQVTQMGQEVILRCVPISNHLYFYWYRQILGQKVEFLVSFYNNEISEKSEIFDDQFSVERPDGSNFTLKIRSTKLEDSAMYFCASSEESGGGEKLFFGSGTQLSVL.

This clone came up once. The rearrangement links TRBV5-4 to TRBJ2-7; 8 bases agree with TRBD1. Looked up from germline, CDR1 is SGHNT and CDR2 is YYREEE (reference sequence). Losses at the gene ends were 1 base for V and 3 bases for J; bases not matched to a gene: 6. This CDR3 region has 15 residues. The CDR3 DNA follows: TGTGCCAGCAGCTTGACAGGGGGATACGGCTACGAGCAGTACTTC. Translation: CASSLTGGYGYEQYF.